The T cell receptor beta chain described here comes from a study of vaccination effects on CD4 cells after COVID-19. Antigen-specific CD4+ T cells were expanded (with viral peptide pools) by the ViraFEST assay ahead of sequencing. CD4+ T cells were isolated after roughly nine days of culture. In the vaccine recipients, nucleocapsid antibodies were negative and there was no prior SARS-CoV-2 infection. Cultures had half their medium replaced with IL-2 medium on days 3 and 7. A remark on this clone: The target antigen is unknown.

In germline, CDR1 is GTSNPN, CDR2 SVGIG (reference sequence). After removal of 4 bases from V and 7 bases from J, the junction contained 8 bases not matched to a gene. The CDR3 is 14 residues long. This table comes from immunoSEQ multiplex PCR, and its TCRdb copy is limited to in-frame clones, with some not included. The sample includes 71,000 or so clones, roughly 72% of them seen just once. This chain joins TRBV30 and TRBJ2-3; 10 bases map to TRBD1. The receptor was isolated from a human donor who received a COVID-19 vaccine. The specimen comprised CD4+ T cells from PBMCs cultured with HCoV-OC43 spike peptides, sampled before COVID-19 vaccination. Subset of the sample: HCoV-OC43 spike overlapping peptide pool stimulation. CDR3 sequence (DNA): TGTGCCTGGACCTCGACAGGGGGCAGGTATACGCAGTATTTT. This gives the protein CAWTSTGGRYTQYF.